This T cell receptor beta chain was profiled in a study of early T cells in non-severe SARS-CoV-2 infection. The overall study: Investigators sequenced bulk RNA drawn from unsorted whole blood, and chains remained unpaired.

CDR1 ENHRY and CDR2 SYGVKD come from the germline V gene. The CDR3 contains 15 residues. V was pared by 1 base and J by 5 bases, with 13 bases between. Unique molecular identifier tags were affixed to discrete cDNA molecules. MiXCR, run by TCRdb on the 5' RACE reads, gives a single entry per CDR3 protein. The repertoire consists of about 77,000 distinct CDR3 sequences, with 9.5% to 15% occurring once and the leading ten covering 15% to 19%. This receptor was taken from an adult who was a healthcare worker with PCR-confirmed SARS-CoV-2 infection or an uninfected control (not recorded which). The donor label of this sample is uncertain. This rearrangement joins TRBV10-3 to TRBJ2-3, with D unresolved. The sequencing here drew on whole blood, taken at baseline. CDR3 sequence reads: CAISEFQDPVDTQYF. In DNA, the CDR3 is TGTGCCATCAGTGAGTTCCAAGACCCTGTAGATACGCAGTATTTT.